This T cell receptor (beta chain) was identified in a study of CD8+CD57+ T cells in acquired aplastic anemia. Study in general: Sorted CD4+ and CD8+ cells yielded DNA averaging around 3 ug.

This clonotype is a singleton in its sample. Patients selected for sequencing had displayed CD8+CD57+ cell expansion by flow cytometry. Severe acquired aplastic anemia was diagnosed in all patients. The CDR3 is 16 amino acids. Germline values: CDR1 MGHDK, CDR2 SYGVNS. Trimming cost V 3 bases and J 4 bases; bases outside gene matches: 10. Researchers used genomic DNA as the template to profile TCR beta VDJ and CDR3. From the reads, TCRdb called clonotypes with MiXCR, one entry per CDR3 protein. The sample has more than 200,000 distinct CDR3 sequences, roughly 45% seen once. The specimen sequenced was sorted CD4+, CD8+, or CD8+CD57+ T cells (not recorded which) from PBMCs. The TCR was taken from a human donor with aplastic anemia. The chain couples TRBV25-1 to TRBJ2-3, with 7 nucleotides matching TRBD2. The CDR3 DNA reads as TGTGCCAGCAGTGACTTCAACCCCGGGGGGTCAGATACGCAGTATTTT. It translates to CASSDFNPGGSDTQYF.